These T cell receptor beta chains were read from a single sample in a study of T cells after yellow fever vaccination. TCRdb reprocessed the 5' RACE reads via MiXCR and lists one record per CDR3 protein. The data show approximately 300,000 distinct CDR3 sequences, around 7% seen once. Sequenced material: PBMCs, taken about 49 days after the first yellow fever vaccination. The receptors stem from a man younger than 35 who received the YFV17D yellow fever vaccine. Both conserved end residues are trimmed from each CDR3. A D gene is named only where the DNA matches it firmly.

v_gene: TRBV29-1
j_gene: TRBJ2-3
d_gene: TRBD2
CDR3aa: SVAGLAVDTQY

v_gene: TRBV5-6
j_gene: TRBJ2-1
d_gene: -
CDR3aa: ASRPKAKGGPIDEQF

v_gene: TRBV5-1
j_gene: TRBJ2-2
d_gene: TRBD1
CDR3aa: ASSFTGGADTGELF

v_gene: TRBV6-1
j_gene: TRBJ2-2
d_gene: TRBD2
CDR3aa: ASTVAGGRTGELF

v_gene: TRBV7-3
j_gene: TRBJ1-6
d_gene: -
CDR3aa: ASSLTVDYNSPLH

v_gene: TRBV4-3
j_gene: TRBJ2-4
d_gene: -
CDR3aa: ASSQDTLSNIQY

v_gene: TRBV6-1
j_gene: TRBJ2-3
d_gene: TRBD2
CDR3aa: ASSPETSGGADTQY

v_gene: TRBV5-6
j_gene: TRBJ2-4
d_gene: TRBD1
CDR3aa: ASSVTGTGRHIQY

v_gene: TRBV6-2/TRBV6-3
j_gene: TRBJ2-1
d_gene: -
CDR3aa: ASSYNTYNEQF

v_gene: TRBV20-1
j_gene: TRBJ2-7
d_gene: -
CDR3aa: SARDSRGLYEQY

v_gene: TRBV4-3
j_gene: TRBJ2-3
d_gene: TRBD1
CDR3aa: ASSQPGGPPDTQY

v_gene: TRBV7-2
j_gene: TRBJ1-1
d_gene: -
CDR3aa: ASSGTGATEAF

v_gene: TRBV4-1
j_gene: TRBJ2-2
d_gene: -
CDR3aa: ASSQDPRRVGRATNTGELF

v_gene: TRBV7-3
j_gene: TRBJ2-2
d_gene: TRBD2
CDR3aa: ASSSSSGGTGELF

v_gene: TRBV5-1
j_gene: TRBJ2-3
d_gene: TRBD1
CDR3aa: ASFGGPPGQGTDTQY

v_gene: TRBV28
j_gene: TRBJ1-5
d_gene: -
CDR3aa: ASSLWKWPDNQPQH

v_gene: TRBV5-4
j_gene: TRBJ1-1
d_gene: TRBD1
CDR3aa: ASSLPTGADTEAF

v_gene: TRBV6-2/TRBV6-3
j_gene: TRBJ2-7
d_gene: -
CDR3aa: ASSSTSYEQY

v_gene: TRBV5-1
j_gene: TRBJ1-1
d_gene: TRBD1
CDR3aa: ASSLSQGGNTEAF

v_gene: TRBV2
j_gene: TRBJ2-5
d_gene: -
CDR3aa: ASSEAGTGGLQETQY

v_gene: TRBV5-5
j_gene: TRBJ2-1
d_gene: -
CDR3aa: ASSFGNQGNEQF

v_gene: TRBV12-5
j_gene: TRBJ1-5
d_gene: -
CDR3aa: ASGLGSRQGSGQPQH

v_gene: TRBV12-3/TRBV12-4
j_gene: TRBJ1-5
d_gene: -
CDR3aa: ASSFAGKAGPQH

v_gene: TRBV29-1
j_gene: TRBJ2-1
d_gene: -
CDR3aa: SVEGGGEHEQF

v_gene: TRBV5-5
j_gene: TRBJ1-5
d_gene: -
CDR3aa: ASSPGAQGDQPQH

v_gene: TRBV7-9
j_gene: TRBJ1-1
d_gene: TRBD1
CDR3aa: ASSPGQGASEAF

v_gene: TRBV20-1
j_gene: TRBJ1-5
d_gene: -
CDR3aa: SASQGISRQPQH

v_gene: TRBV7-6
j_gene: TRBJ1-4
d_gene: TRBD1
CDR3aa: ASSLAGQPNEKLF

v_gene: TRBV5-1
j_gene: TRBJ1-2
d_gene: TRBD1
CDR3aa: ASRRSGTGHGYT

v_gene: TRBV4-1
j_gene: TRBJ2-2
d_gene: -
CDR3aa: ASSQDSGGAGELF

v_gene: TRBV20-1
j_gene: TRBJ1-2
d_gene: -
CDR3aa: SAAGTLYGYT

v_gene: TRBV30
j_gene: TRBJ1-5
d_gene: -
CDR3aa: AWSLGFGNQPQH

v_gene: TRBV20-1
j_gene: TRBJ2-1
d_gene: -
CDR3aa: SARDYGSSYNEQF

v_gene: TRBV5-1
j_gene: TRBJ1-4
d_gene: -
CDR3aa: ASSLDTRREKLF

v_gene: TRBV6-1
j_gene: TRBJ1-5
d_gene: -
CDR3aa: ASSFGPSGQPQH

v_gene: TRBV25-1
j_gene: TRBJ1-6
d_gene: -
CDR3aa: ASSEYGGTITSPLH

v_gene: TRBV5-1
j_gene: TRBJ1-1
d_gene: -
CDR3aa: ASSSLRGTEAF

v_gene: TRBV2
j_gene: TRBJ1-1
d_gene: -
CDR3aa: ASSRGLNTEAF

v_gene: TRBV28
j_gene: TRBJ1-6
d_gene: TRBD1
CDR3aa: ASTGAVSPLH

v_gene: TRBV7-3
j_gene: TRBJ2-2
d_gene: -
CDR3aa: ASSYSGPETGELF

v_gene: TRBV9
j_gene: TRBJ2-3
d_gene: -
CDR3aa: ASSGGSGTDTQY

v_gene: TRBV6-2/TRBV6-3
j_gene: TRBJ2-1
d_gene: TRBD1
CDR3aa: ASSPVGQPVEDR

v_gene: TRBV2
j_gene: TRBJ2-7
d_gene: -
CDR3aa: ASNPSGWGREQY

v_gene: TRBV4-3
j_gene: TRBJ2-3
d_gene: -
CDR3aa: ASSQGDSTDTQY

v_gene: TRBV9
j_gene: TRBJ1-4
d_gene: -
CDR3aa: ASSVEARQNEKLF

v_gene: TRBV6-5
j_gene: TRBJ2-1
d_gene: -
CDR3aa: ASSYVSANNNEQF

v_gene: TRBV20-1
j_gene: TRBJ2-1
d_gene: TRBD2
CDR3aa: SSTRGGGSYNEQF

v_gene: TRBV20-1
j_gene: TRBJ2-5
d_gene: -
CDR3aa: SAPQGPPGETQY

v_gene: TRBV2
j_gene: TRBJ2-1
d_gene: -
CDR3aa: ASSVASLFHEQF

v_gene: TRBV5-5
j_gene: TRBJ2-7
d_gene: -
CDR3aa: ASSLSMGGGEQY

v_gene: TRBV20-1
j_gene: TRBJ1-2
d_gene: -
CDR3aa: SARDPGGRANYGYT

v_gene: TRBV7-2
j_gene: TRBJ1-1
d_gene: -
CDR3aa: ASSLVGPTEAF

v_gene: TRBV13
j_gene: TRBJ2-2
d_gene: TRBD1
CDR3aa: ATPSGTGGATGELF

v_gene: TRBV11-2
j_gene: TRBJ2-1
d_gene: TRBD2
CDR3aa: ASSLVAGGRLEQF

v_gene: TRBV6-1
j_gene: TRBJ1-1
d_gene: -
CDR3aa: ASREGNTEAF